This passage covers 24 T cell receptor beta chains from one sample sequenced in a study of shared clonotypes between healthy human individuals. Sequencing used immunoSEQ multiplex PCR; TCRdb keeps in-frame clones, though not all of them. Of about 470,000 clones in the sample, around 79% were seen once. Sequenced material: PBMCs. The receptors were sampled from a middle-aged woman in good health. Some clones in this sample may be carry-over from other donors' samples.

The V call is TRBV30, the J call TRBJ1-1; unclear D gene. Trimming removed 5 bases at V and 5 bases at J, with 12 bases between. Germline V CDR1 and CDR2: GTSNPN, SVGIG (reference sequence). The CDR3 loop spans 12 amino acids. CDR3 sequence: CAWEFRVTEAFF. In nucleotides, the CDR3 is TGTGCCTGGGAATTCCGGGTGACTGAAGCTTTCTTT.

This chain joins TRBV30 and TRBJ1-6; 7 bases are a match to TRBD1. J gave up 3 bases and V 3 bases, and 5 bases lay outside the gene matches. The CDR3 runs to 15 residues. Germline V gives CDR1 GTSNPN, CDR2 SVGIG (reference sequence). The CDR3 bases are TGTGCCTGGAGGGACGGACAGGACTATAATTCACCCCTCCACTTT. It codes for CAWRDGQDYNSPLHF.

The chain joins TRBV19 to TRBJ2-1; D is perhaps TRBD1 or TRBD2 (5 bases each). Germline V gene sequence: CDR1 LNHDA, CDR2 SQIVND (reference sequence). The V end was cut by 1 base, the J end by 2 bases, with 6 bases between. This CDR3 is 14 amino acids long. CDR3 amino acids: CASSIAGPYNEQFF. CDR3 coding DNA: TGTGCCAGTAGTATAGCGGGACCCTACAATGAGCAGTTCTTC. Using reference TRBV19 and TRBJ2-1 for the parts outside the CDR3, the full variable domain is DGGITQSPKYLFRKEGQNVTLSCEQNLNHDAMYWYRQDPGQGLRLIYYSQIVNDFQKGDIAEGYSVSREKKESFPLTVTSAQKNPTAFYLCASSIAGPYNEQFFGPGTRLTVL.

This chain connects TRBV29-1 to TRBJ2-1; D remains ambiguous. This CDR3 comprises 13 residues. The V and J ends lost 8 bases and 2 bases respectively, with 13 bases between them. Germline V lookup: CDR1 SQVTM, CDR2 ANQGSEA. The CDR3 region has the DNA TGCAGCCCCTTCAGGAGAACCTACAATGAGCAGTTCTTC. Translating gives CSPFRRTYNEQFF.

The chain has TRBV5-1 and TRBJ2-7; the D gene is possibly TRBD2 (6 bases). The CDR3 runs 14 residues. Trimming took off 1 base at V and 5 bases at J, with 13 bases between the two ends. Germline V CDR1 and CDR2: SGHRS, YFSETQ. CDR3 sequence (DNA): TGCGCCAGCAGCTTGACCGATGGGGGGAACGAGCAGTACTTC. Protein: CASSLTDGGNEQYF.

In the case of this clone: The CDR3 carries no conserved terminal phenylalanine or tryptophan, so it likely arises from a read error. CDR3 coding DNA: TGCAGCGTTGGCTCCTACAGGGGTACTAACTATGGCTACACCTCC. Translation gives CSVGSYRGTNYGYTS. The rearrangement links TRBV29-1 to TRBJ1-2; 7 nucleotides agree with TRBD1. This CDR3 comprises 15 residues. With 4 bases clipped from V and 0 bases from J, the junction kept 8 bases outside the gene matches. Germline V CDR1 and CDR2: SQVTM, ANQGSEA.

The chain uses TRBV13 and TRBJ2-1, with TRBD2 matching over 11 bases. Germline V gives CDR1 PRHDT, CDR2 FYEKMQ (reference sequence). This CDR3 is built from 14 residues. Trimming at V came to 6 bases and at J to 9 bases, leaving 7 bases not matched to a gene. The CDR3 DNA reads TGTGCCAGCAGGCCCGGACTAGCGGGCGGTGAGCAGTTCTTC. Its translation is CASRPGLAGGEQFF.

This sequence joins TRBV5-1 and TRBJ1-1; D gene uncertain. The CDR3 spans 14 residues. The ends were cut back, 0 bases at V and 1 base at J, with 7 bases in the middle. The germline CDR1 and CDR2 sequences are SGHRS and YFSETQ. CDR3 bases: TGCGCCAGCAGCTTGGTATTGGCGAACACTGAAGCTTTCTTT. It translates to CASSLVLANTEAFF.

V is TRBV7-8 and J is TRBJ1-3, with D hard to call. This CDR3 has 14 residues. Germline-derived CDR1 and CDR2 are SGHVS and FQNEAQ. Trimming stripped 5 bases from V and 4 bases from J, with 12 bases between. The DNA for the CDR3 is TGTGCCAGCAGCCTCGGACCTGAGGGAAACACCATATATTTT. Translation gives CASSLGPEGNTIYF. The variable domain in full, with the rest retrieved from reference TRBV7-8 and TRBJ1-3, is GAGVSQSPRYKVAKRGQDVALRCDPISGHVSLFWYQQALGQGPEFLTYFQNEAQLDKSGLPSDRFFAERPEGSVSTLKIQRTQQEDSAVYLCASSLGPEGNTIYFGEGSWLTVV.

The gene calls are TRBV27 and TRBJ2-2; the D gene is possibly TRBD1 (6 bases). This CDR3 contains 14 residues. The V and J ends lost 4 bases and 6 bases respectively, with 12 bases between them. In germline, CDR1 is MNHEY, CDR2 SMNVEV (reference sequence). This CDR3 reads CASSSHRDAGELFF. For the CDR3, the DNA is TGTGCCAGCAGTTCCCACAGGGACGCCGGGGAGCTGTTTTTT.

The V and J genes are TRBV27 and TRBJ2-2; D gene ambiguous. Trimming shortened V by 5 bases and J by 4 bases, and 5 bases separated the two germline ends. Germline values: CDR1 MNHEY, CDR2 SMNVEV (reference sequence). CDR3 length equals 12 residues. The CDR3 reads CASSLRTGELFF. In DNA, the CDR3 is TGTGCCAGCAGTCTACGCACCGGGGAGCTGTTTTTT.

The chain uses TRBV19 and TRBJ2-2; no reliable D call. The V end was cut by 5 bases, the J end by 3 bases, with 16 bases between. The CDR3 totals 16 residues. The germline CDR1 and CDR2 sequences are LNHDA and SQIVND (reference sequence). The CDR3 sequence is CASSVFASLDTGELFF. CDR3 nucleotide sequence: TGTGCCAGTAGTGTCTTTGCGAGCCTAGACACCGGGGAGCTGTTTTTT.

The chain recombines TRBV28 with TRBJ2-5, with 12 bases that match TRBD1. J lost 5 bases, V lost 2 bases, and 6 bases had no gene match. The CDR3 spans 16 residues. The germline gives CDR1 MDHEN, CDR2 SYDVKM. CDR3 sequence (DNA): TGTGCCAGCAGTTTAGGAGGGACAGGGGGCTTTGAGACCCAGTACTTC. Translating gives CASSLGGTGGFETQYF.

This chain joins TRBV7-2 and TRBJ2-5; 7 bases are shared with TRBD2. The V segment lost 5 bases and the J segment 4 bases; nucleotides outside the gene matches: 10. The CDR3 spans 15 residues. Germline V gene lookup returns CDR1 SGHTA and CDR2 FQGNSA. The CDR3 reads CASSLQKLARETQYF. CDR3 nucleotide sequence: TGTGCCAGCAGCCTACAGAAACTAGCGCGAGAGACCCAGTACTTC.

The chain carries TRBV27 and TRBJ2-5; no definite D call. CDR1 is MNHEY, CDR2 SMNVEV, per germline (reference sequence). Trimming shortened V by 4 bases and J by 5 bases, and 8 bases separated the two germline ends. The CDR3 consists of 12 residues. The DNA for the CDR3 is TGTGCCAGCAGTTACTCGGGTGAGACCCAGTACTTC. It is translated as CASSYSGETQYF.

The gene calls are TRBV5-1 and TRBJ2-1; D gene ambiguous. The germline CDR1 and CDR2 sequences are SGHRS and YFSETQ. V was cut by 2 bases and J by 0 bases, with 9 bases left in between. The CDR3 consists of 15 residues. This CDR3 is CASSLQTGSYNEQFF. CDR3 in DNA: TGCGCCAGCAGCTTACAGACGGGCTCCTACAATGAGCAGTTCTTC.

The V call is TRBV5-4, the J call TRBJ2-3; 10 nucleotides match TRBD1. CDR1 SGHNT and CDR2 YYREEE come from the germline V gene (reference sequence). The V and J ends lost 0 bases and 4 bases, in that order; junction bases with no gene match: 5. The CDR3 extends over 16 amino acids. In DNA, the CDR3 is TGTGCCAGCAGCTTGGGGACAGGGGGGAGGGCAGATACGCAGTATTTT. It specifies CASSLGTGGRADTQYF.

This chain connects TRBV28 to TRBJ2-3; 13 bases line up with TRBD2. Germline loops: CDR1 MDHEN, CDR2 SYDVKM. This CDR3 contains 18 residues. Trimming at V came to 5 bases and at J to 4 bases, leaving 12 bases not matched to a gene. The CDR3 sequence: CASSRSRGLAGLADTQYF. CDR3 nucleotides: TGTGCCAGCAGTCGATCCCGGGGACTAGCGGGACTCGCAGATACGCAGTATTTT. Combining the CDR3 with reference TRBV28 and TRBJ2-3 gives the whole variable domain DVKVTQSSRYLVKRTGEKVFLECVQDMDHENMFWYRQDPGLGLRLIYFSYDVKMKEKGDIPEGYSVSREKKERFSLILESASTNQTSMYLCASSRSRGLAGLADTQYFGPGTRLTVL.

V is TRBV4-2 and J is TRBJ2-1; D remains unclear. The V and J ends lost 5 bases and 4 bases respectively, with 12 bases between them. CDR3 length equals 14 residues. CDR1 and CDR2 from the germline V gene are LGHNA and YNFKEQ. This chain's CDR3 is CASSLHISYNEQFF. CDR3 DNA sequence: TGTGCCAGCAGCTTACATATCAGTTACAATGAGCAGTTCTTC.

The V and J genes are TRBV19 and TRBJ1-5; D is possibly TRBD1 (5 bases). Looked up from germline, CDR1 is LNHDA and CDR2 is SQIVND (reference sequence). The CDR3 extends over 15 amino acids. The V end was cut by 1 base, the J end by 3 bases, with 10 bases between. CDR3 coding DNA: TGTGCCAGTAGTATAGTTGGGGCCGACAATCAGCCCCAGCATTTT. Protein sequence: CASSIVGADNQPQHF.

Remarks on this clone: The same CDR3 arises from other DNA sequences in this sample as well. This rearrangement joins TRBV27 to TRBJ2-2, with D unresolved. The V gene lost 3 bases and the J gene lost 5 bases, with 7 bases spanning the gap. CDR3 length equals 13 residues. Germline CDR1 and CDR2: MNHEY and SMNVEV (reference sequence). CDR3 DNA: TGTGCCAGCAGTTTCACCGGTACCGGGGAGCTGTTTTTT. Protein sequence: CASSFTGTGELFF.

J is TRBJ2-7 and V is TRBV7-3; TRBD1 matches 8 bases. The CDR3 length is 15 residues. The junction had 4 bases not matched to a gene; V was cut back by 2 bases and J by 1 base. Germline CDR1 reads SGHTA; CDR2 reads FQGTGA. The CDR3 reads CASSLGGQGSYEQYF. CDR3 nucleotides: TGTGCCAGCAGCTTAGGAGGACAGGGATCCTACGAGCAGTACTTC.

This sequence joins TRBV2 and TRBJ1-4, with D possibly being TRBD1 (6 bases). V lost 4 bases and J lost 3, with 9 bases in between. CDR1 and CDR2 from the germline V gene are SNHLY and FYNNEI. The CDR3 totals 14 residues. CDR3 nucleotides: TGTGCCAGCAGTGGATCAGGGGCTAATGAAAAACTGTTTTTT. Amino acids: CASSGSGANEKLFF.

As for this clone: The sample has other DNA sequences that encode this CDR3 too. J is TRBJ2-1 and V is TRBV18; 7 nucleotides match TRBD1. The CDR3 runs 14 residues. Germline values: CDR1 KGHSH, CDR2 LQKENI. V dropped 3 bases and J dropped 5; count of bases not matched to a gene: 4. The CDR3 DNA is TGTGCCAGCTCACCCGGGACAGTCAACAATGAGCAGTTCTTC. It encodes CASSPGTVNNEQFF.